This entry features one TCR beta chain sequence. This sample is drawn from a study of blood T cell repertoires in COVID-19. Germline trimming cut 5 bases from V and 5 bases from J; bases unmatched to any gene: 11. This CDR3 has 17 amino acids. Per germline, CDR1 MNHEY and CDR2 SMNVEV (reference sequence). Sequenced by immunoSEQ multiplex PCR; TCRdb stores in-frame clones only, minus some. Of about 200,000 clones in the sample, around 86% were seen once. Sequencing input: peripheral blood. V and J are TRBV27 and TRBJ2-3; TRBD2 aligns across 12 bases. This TCR was recovered from a man between 60 and 75 years old who had recovered from COVID-19. The CDR3 protein is CASSPTLAGGFGDTQYF. In nucleotides, the CDR3 is TGTGCCAGCAGTCCCACACTAGCGGGGGGATTCGGAGATACGCAGTATTTT.